This T cell receptor (beta chain) is drawn from a study of tumor and adjacent non-tumor tissue in lung cancer. Study summary: The cohort had 12 to 13 adenocarcinoma, 2 squamous cell and 1 small cell patients. Aged 31 to 76 years, patients included 10 men and roughly five women with stage I to III disease. Study-wide results and caveats: Normal lung showed higher cumulative top 100 clone frequency than tumor.

The library came from three nested PCR rounds adapted from ARM-PCR protocols. Via MiXCR, TCRdb re-called the multiplex PCR reads, giving one row per CDR3 protein. The table includes about 200,000 distinct CDR3 sequences, 60% to 85% detected once. Per germline, CDR1 MNHNY and CDR2 SVGAGI (reference sequence). The CDR3 contains 16 residues. About this clonotype itself: Its antigen is not identified. The germline gene is not matched at one end of the junction; a read error may be the cause.

RNA was extracted from bulk tissue without any cell sorting. The sample taken for sequencing was lung tumor tissue. The chain uses TRBV6-6 and TRBJ2-2, with D tentatively TRBD2 (5 bases). The TCR originated in a man between 60 and 75 years old with non-small cell lung cancer. The chain's CDR3 is CGSRLPGGQLTGELFF. CDR3 nucleotides: TGTGGCAGCAGACTACCCGGTGGGCAGCTCACCGGGGAGCTGTTTTTT.